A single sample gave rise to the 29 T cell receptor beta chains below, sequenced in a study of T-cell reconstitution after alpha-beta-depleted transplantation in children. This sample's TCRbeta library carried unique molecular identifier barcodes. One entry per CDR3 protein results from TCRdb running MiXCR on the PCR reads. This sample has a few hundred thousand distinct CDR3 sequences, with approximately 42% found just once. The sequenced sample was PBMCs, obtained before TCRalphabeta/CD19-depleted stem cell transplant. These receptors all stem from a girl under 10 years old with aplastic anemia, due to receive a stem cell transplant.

Written as DNA, the CDR3 is TGCGCCAGCAGCCCGGAGGGGGCGGGCGGCTACACCTTC. Its translation: CASSPEGAGGYTF. The gene calls are TRBV5-1 and TRBJ1-2; 7 bases agree with TRBD1. The CDR3 extends over 13 amino acids. CDR1 SGHRS and CDR2 YFSETQ come from the germline V gene. Trimming removed 4 bases from V and 8 bases from J; junction bases left unmatched: 8.

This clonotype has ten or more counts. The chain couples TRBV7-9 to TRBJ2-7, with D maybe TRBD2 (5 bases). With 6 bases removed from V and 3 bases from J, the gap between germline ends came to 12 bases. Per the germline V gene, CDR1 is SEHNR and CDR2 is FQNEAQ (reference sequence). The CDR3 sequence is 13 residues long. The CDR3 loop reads CASSSAGVYEQYF. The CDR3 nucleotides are TGTGCCAGCAGTTCGGCGGGTGTCTACGAGCAGTACTTC.

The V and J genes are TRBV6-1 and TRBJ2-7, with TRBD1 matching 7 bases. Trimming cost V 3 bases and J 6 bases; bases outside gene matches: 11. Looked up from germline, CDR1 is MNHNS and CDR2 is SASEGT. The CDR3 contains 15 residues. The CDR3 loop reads CASSDLRGGWGEQYF. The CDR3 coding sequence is TGTGCCAGCAGTGACTTACGAGGGGGCTGGGGCGAGCAGTACTTC.

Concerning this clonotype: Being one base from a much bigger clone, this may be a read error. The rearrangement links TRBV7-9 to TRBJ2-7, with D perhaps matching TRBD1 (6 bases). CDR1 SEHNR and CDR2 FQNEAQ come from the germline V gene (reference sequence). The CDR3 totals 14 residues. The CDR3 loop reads CASSQGTRSYKQYF. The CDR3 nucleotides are TGTGCCAGCAGCCAAGGGACACGTAGCTACAAGCAGTACTTC. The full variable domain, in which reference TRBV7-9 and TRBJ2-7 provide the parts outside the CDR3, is DTGVSQNPRHKITKRGQNVTFRCDPISEHNRLYWYRQTLGQGPEFLTYFQNEAQLEKSRLLSDRFSAERPKGSFSTLEIQRTEQGDSAMYLCASSQGTRSYKQYFGPGTRLTVT.

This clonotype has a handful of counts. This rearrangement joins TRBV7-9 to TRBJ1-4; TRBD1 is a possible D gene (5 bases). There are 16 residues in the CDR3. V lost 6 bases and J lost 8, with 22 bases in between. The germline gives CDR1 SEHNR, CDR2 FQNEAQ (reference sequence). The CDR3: CASSYVGRIESEKLFF. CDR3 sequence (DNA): TGTGCCAGCAGTTACGTGGGGCGGATAGAGAGCGAAAAACTGTTTTTT.

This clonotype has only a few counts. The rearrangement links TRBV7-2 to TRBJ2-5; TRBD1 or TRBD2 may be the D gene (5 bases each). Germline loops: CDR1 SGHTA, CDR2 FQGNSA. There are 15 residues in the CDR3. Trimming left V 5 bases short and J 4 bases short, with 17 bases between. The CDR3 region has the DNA TGTGCCAGCAGCCCGTTCGGTGGGACGGGAGAGACCCAGTACTTC. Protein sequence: CASSPFGGTGETQYF.

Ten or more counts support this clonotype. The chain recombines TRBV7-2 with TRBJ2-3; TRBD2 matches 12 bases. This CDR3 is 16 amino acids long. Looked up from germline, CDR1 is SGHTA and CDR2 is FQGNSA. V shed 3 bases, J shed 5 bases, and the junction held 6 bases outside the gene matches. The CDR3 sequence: CASSFKTSGRRDTQYF. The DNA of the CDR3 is TGTGCCAGCAGCTTTAAGACTAGCGGGAGAAGAGATACGCAGTATTTT.

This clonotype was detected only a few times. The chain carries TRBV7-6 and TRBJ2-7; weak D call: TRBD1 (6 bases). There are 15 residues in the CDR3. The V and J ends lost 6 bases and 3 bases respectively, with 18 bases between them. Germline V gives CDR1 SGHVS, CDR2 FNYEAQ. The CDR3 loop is CASSRTVEGGYEQYF. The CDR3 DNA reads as TGTGCCAGCAGTCGGACAGTCGAAGGAGGCTACGAGCAGTACTTC.

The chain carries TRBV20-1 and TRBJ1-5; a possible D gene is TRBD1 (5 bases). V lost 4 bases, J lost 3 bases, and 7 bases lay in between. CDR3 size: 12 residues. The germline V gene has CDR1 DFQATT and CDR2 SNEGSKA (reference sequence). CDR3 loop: CSATGPNQPQHF. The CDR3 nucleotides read TGCAGTGCTACGGGACCCAATCAGCCCCAGCATTTT.

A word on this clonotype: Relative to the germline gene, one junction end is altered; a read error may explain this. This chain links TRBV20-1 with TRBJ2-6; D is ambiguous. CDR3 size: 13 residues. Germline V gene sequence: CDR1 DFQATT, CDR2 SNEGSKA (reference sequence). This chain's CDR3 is CSGRTSGANVLTF. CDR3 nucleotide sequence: TGCAGTGGTAGAACTTCTGGGGCCAACGTCCTGACTTTC.

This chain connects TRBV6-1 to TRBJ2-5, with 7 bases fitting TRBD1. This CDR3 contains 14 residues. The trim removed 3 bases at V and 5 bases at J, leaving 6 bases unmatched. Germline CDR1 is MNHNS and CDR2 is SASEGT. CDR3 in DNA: TGTGCCAGCAGTGACCTGGACAGGCGGGAGACCCAGTACTTC. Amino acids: CASSDLDRRETQYF.

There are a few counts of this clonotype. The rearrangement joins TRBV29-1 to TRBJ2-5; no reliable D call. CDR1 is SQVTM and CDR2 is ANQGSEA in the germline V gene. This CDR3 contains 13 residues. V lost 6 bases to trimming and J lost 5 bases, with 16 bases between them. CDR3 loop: CSVSGRTWETQYF. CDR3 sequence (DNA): TGCAGCGTGTCGGGCCGAACATGGGAGACCCAGTACTTC.

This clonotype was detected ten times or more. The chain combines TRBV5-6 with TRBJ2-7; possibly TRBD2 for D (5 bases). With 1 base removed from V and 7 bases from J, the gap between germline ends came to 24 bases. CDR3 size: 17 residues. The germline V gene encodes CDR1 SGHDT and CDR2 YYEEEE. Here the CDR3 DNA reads TGTGCCAGCAGCTTGCTCTCAACGGACTGGGAAGATATGGAGCAGTACTTC. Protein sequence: CASSLLSTDWEDMEQYF.

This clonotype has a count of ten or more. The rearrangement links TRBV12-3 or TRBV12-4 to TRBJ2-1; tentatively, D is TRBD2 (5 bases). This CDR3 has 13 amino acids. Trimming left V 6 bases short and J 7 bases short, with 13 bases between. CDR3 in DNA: TGTGCCAGCAGCGCGGGCCCTGGAAATGAGCAGTTCTTC. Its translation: CASSAGPGNEQFF.

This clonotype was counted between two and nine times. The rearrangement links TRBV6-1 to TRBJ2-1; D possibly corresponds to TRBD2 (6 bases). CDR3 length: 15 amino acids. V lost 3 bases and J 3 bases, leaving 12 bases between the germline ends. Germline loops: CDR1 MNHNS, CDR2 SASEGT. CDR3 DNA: TGTGCCAGCAGTGAGGAGACGCGGGGCTACAATGAGCAGTTCTTC. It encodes CASSEETRGYNEQFF.

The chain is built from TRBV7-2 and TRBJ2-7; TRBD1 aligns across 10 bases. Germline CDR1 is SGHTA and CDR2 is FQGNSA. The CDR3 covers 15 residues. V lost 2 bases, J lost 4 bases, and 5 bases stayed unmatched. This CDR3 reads CASSLPGTGAYEQYF. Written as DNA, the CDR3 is TGTGCCAGCAGCTTACCCGGGACAGGGGCATACGAGCAGTACTTC.

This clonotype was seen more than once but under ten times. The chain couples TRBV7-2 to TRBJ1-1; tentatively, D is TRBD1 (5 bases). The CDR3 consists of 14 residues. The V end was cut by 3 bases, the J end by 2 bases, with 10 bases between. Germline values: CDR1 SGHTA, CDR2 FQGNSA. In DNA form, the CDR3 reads TGTGCCAGCAGCTTGGGGGGAGAAAACACTGAAGCTTTCTTT. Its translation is CASSLGGENTEAFF. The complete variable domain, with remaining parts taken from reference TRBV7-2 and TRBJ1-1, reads GAGVSQSPSNKVTEKGKDVELRCDPISGHTALYWYRQSLGQGLEFLIYFQGNSAPDKSGLPSDRFSAERTGGSVSTLTIQRTQQEDSAVYLCASSLGGENTEAFFGQGTRLTVV.

The CDR3, as DNA: TGTGCCAGCATTGGGCGGGGTCTGAACTACGAGCAGTACTTC. It yields the protein CASIGRGLNYEQYF. This sequence joins TRBV28 and TRBJ2-7, with a tentative D call TRBD2 (6 bases). Germline V lookup: CDR1 MDHEN, CDR2 SYDVKM. CDR3 length equals 14 residues. V dropped 7 bases and J dropped 3 bases, with 16 bases sitting between them. Full variable domain (outside the CDR3, taken from reference TRBV28 and TRBJ2-7): DVKVTQSSRYLVKRTGEKVFLECVQDMDHENMFWYRQDPGLGLRLIYFSYDVKMKEKGDIPEGYSVSREKKERFSLILESASTNQTSMYLCASIGRGLNYEQYFGPGTRLTVT.

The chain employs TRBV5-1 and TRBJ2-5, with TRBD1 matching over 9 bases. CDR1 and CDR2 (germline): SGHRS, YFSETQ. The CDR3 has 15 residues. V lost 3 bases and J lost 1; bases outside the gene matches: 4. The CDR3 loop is CASSYGTGPQETQYF. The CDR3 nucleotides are TGCGCCAGCAGCTACGGGACAGGGCCCCAAGAGACCCAGTACTTC.

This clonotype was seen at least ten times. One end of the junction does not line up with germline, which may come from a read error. DNA for the CDR3: TGCAGCGCTATCCCCCAAAGGGGGAACACCGGGGAGCTGTTTTTT. Translation gives CSAIPQRGNTGELFF. The chain joins TRBV20-1 to TRBJ2-2; a weak D match, TRBD1 (5 bases). The germline V gene encodes CDR1 DFQATT and CDR2 SNEGSKA (reference sequence). The length of the CDR3 is 15 residues.

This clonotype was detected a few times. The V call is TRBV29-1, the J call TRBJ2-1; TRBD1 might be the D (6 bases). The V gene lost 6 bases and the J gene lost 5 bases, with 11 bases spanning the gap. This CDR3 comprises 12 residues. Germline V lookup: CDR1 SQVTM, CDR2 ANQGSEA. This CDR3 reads CSVWTEDNEQFF. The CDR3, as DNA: TGCAGCGTATGGACAGAGGACAATGAGCAGTTCTTC.

CDR3 residues: CASSSQWNQPQHF. CDR3 bases: TGTGCCAGCAGTTCCCAATGGAATCAGCCCCAGCATTTT. The rearrangement links TRBV12-3 or TRBV12-4 to TRBJ1-5; D not certain. This CDR3 contains 13 residues. V was pared by 4 bases and J by 4 bases, with 8 bases between.

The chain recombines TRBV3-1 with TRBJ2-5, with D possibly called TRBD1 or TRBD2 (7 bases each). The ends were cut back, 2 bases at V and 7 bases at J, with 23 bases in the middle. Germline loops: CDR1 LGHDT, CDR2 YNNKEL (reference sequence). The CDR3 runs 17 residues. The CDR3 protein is CASSQFSRGPGGGTQYF. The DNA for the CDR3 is TGTGCCAGCAGCCAATTCAGCCGGGGGCCAGGGGGGGGGACCCAGTACTTC.

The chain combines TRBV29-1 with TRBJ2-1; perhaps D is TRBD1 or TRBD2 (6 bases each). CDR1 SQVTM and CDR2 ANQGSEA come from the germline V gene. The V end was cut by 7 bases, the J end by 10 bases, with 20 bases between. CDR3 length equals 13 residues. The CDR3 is CSAERGVPREQFF. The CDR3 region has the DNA TGCAGCGCCGAAAGGGGGGTTCCCAGGGAGCAGTTCTTC.

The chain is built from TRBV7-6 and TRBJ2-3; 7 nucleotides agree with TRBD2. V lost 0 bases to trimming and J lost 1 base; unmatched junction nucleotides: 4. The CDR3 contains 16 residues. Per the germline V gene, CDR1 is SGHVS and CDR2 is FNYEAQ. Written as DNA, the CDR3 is TGTGCCAGCAGCTTAGCGTCGGGGGGACGCACAGATACGCAGTATTTT. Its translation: CASSLASGGRTDTQYF. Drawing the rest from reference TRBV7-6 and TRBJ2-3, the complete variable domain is GAGVSQSPRYKVTKRGQDVALRCDPISGHVSLYWYRQALGQGPEFLTYFNYEAQQDKSGLPNDRFSAERPEGSISTLTIQRTEQRDSAMYRCASSLASGGRTDTQYFGPGTRLTVL.

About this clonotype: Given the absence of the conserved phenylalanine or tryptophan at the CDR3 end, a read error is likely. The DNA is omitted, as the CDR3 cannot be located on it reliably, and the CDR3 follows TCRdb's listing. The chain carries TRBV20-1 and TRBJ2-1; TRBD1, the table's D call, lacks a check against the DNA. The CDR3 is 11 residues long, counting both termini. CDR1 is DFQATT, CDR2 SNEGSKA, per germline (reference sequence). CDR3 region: CSAWGVLEQIL.

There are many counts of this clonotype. The CDR3 bases are TGCGCCACTTCCCAGGGGGCCGGGGAGCTGTTTTTT. Residues: CATSQGAGELFF. J is TRBJ2-2 and V is TRBV5-1, with 7 bases aligning to TRBD1. Germline V gene data show CDR1 as SGHRS and CDR2 as YFSETQ. Unmatched junction bases numbered 5, after V lost 9 bases and J lost 6 bases. The CDR3 contains 12 residues.

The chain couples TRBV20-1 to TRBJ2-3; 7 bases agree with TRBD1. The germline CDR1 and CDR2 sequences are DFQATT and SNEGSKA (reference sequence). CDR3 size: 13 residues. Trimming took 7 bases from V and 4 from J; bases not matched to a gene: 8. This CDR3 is CSGTTGSADTQYF. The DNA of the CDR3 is TGCAGTGGGACGACAGGGTCAGCAGATACGCAGTATTTT.

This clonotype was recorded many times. The CDR3 reads CASSYSFGGGNYEQYF. The CDR3, as DNA: TGTGCCAGCAGTTACTCGTTCGGGGGAGGGAACTACGAGCAGTACTTC. The rearrangement uses TRBV6-5 and TRBJ2-7; 7 bases map to TRBD2. Germline CDR1 and CDR2: MNHEY and SVGAGI. This CDR3 has 16 amino acids. V gave up 0 bases and J gave up 3 bases; unmatched junction bases: 8.